The subject of this entry is one T cell receptor beta chain. There is no known antigen for this receptor. No much larger clone is present one base from it, and per-base qualities are unavailable. This entry belongs to a study of PD-L1 blockade in urothelial cancer (dated by TCRdb to the late 2010s). Background for the entire study: Every patient began therapy in about 2014 and was given atezolizumab 1,200 mg intravenously every 3 weeks. Twenty-five of 29 patients were identified as males with urothelial cancer of bladder origin, and a prior smoking history was reported by 18 of 29 patients. An ECOG performance status of 0 or 1 was recorded for the patients, and 0 to 3 prior chemotherapy regimens had been received by the patients. Blood samples were analyzed at 3 weeks after treatment start (second dose) and at 6 weeks after treatment start. A median of about 150,000 T cells and just over 80,000 unique TCRs was obtained from blood samples, and a median clonality of 0.080 was observed. Somatic, immune and clinical correlates of response to PD-L1 blockade with atezolizumab in urothelial cancer were the focus of an exploratory multi-omic analysis. Pretreatment tumor samples, along with matched peripheral blood serially collected before and after atezolizumab treatment, were subjected to TCR sequencing. Durable clinical benefit meant progression-free survival longer than 6 months, and TCR features were also tested against progression-free and overall survival. Whole exome sequencing and RNA sequencing of pretreatment tumors were performed alongside TCR sequencing in the same patients. Durable clinical benefit was achieved by nine patients but not by the remaining 20. Pretreatment blood TCR-seq was available for twenty-nine patients, at least one posttreatment blood collection was obtained for 25 or so patients, and tumor TCR-seq was available for 25 or so patients. Results and caveats for the whole study, not just this receptor: Improved progression-free and overall survival was associated with having pretreatment peripheral blood TCR clonality below the median. Greater expansion of tumor-associated TCR clones in peripheral blood 3 weeks after the start of treatment was observed in patients with durable benefit (n ≈ 20, p = 0.022). Because the sample size was small (n ≈ 31) and many exploratory analyses were performed, the results are intended to be hypothesis-generating.

CDR1 and CDR2 (SEHNR, FQNEAQ) derive from the germline V gene (reference sequence). The CDR3 numbers 14 residues from cysteine through phenylalanine. Of all the DNA, just the CDR3 is kept, 42 bases in frame from base 1. Trimming costs V 5 bases and J 6 bases, and their ends lie 17 bases apart. Synthetic TCR analog templates were spiked into each PCR to estimate absolute template abundance from read counts. TCRbeta CDR3 regions were amplified from genomic DNA with bias-controlled V and J gene primers using the immunoSEQ assay. Rearranged TCRbeta segments were sequenced at approximately 20X coverage. The source study handled its data this way. Sequencing errors were corrected by clustering, and CDR3s were annotated against IMGT so that V, D and J genes could be assigned. Only productive TCRbeta rearrangements were used in downstream analyses, excluding out-of-frame or stop-codon sequences. Clonality was calculated as one minus the Shannon entropy normalized by the log of the number of unique productive sequences. Fisher's exact test with Benjamini-Hochberg correction, at a threshold of adjusted p below 0.01, was used to find clones that differed between time points or between blood and tumor. Not all clones reach the TCRdb copy of this immuneACCESS table, which keeps in-frame sequences only. Checked studies attribute under half of the gap to unresolved V genes and leave the rest unexplained. V, J and clone size were drawn from that table, and D and trimming were deduced from the DNA. This sample is represented by around 100,000 clones; around 85% of them were singletons. The ten largest make up about 2.3% of the sample.

A cohort of 30 or so patients with locally advanced or metastatic urothelial carcinoma, treated at Memorial Sloan Kettering on a trial protocol, was included. Peripheral blood mononuclear cells were collected pretreatment and during treatment, at between 1 and 8 total time points per patient. The Qiagen DNeasy Blood extraction kit was used to purify genomic DNA from total PBMCs and tumor samples. PBMCs were collected pretreatment and during treatment and were isolated and stored as previously described. The V and J segments used are TRBV7-9 and TRBJ2-7; matching of 6 bases hints at TRBD2 as the D gene. The sample consisted of PBMCs, taken around atezolizumab (anti-PD-L1) treatment. This receptor was taken from a man between 45 and 60 years old with urothelial cancer. CDR3 protein: CASSPAGPPAEQYF. The DNA sequence reads TGTGCCAGCAGCCCGGCGGGACCCCCGGCCGAGCAGTACTTC.